Listed below are T cell receptor beta chains from one sample, sequenced in a study of T cells after yellow fever vaccination. TCRdb analysed the 5' RACE reads with MiXCR anew, one entry per CDR3 protein. The table lists fewer than 650,000 distinct CDR3 sequences, 21% of them singletons, with roughly a sixth in the top ten. Sequenced here: PBMCs, sampled less than 25 days after the first yellow fever vaccination. The source of these receptors is a man aged 18 to 30 who received the YFV17D yellow fever vaccine. Both conserved end residues are part of each CDR3. Fields, in order: J gene, V gene, D gene, clone size, CDR3 DNA, CDR3 protein. A D gene is named only where the DNA matches it firmly. The size field is filled for only some rows; it gives once, few, many or a size class.

j_call: TRBJ1-2; v_call: TRBV28; d_call: TRBD1; clone_size: few; cdr3_nt: TGTGCCAGCAGTGTTATGACAGGGATAAATGGCTACACCTTC; cdr3_aa: CASSVMTGINGYTF
j_call: TRBJ2-1; v_call: TRBV12-5; d_call: NA; clone_size: NA; cdr3_nt: TGTGCTAGTGGTTTGGGATTGGGCAATGAGCAGTTCTTC; cdr3_aa: CASGLGLGNEQFF
j_call: TRBJ1-2; v_call: TRBV12-3/TRBV12-4; d_call: NA; clone_size: NA; cdr3_nt: TGTGCCAGCAGTTTCGTCAGCTCCAACTATGGCTACACCTTC; cdr3_aa: CASSFVSSNYGYTF
j_call: TRBJ1-1; v_call: TRBV11-2; d_call: NA; clone_size: NA; cdr3_nt: TGTGCCAGCAGCTCCAGTGGCGGGTTGGACAGAAAGAACACTGAAGCTTTCTTT; cdr3_aa: CASSSSGGLDRKNTEAFF
j_call: TRBJ1-1; v_call: TRBV5-1; d_call: NA; clone_size: NA; cdr3_nt: TGCGCCAGCAGCTCGGCGGTCGGGGGCACTGAAGCTTTCTTT; cdr3_aa: CASSSAVGGTEAFF
j_call: TRBJ2-5; v_call: TRBV24-1; d_call: NA; clone_size: few; cdr3_nt: TGTGCCACCAGTGATTTGGAGGGGGAGACCCAGTACTTC; cdr3_aa: CATSDLEGETQYF
j_call: TRBJ1-1; v_call: TRBV20-1; d_call: TRBD1; clone_size: NA; cdr3_nt: TGCAGTGCCCTTGCAGGGGGGTTCACTGAAGCTTTCTTT; cdr3_aa: CSALAGGFTEAFF
j_call: TRBJ1-4; v_call: TRBV20-1; d_call: NA; clone_size: few; cdr3_nt: TGCAGTGCTAGAGAAACCGACGCTAATGAAAAACTGTTTTTT; cdr3_aa: CSARETDANEKLFF
j_call: TRBJ2-3; v_call: TRBV9; d_call: TRBD2; clone_size: few; cdr3_nt: TGTGCCAGCAGCGGGACGGGGGGAACGACAGATACGCAGTATTTT; cdr3_aa: CASSGTGGTTDTQYF
j_call: TRBJ1-5; v_call: TRBV4-3; d_call: NA; clone_size: few; cdr3_nt: TGCGCCAGCAGCCCGCAGCCAGGGACCGATCAGCCCCAGCATTTT; cdr3_aa: CASSPQPGTDQPQHF
j_call: TRBJ2-1; v_call: TRBV10-3; d_call: NA; clone_size: NA; cdr3_nt: TGTGCCATCCGCGACGTAAGGACCTCCGTATACAATGAGCAGTTCTTC; cdr3_aa: CAIRDVRTSVYNEQFF
j_call: TRBJ1-2; v_call: TRBV7-3; d_call: NA; clone_size: few; cdr3_nt: TGTGCCAGCAGCTTGGAACAAGGACGGGGCTACACCTTC; cdr3_aa: CASSLEQGRGYTF
j_call: TRBJ1-5; v_call: TRBV18; d_call: NA; clone_size: few; cdr3_nt: TGTGCCAGCTCTCCACAGGGTATCGGCAATCAGCCCCAGCATTTT; cdr3_aa: CASSPQGIGNQPQHF
j_call: TRBJ1-5; v_call: TRBV5-1; d_call: NA; clone_size: few; cdr3_nt: TGCGCCAGCAGCTACGGGGGGGGCGGTAGCAATCAGCCCCAGCATTTT; cdr3_aa: CASSYGGGGSNQPQHF
j_call: TRBJ2-1; v_call: TRBV5-1; d_call: NA; clone_size: many; cdr3_nt: TGCGCCAGCAGCGTGGGGCCCTACAATGAGCAGTTCTTC; cdr3_aa: CASSVGPYNEQFF
j_call: TRBJ1-4; v_call: TRBV4-3; d_call: NA; clone_size: few; cdr3_nt: TGCGCCAGCAGCCAAGCTGCCGATAATGAAAAACTGTTTTTT; cdr3_aa: CASSQAADNEKLFF
j_call: TRBJ1-6; v_call: TRBV10-3; d_call: NA; clone_size: NA; cdr3_nt: TGTGCCATCAGTGACCGGAGACAGAGCTCCTATAATTCACCCCTCCACTTT; cdr3_aa: CAISDRRQSSYNSPLHF
j_call: TRBJ2-7; v_call: TRBV18; d_call: NA; clone_size: few; cdr3_nt: TGTGCCAGCTCACCGGGGTTTCCCAGAGGCTACGAGCAGTACTTC; cdr3_aa: CASSPGFPRGYEQYF
j_call: TRBJ1-1; v_call: TRBV7-9; d_call: NA; clone_size: few; cdr3_nt: TGTGCCAGCAGCCCACCGGGTGCGGGAGATTCCTTCGAAGCTTTCTTT; cdr3_aa: CASSPPGAGDSFEAFF
j_call: TRBJ2-3; v_call: TRBV27; d_call: NA; clone_size: few; cdr3_nt: TGTGCCGGGAGGTCGGGGGATCCTAGCACAGATACGCAGTATTTT; cdr3_aa: CAGRSGDPSTDTQYF
j_call: TRBJ2-3; v_call: TRBV5-1; d_call: NA; clone_size: few; cdr3_nt: TGCGCCAGCAGCCCGGGAATGACTAGCACAGATACGCAGTATTTT; cdr3_aa: CASSPGMTSTDTQYF
j_call: TRBJ1-1; v_call: TRBV5-4; d_call: TRBD1; clone_size: few; cdr3_nt: TGTGCCAGCAGCTTCCAGGGACAGAAGAACACTGAAGCTTTCTTT; cdr3_aa: CASSFQGQKNTEAFF
j_call: TRBJ1-1; v_call: TRBV27; d_call: TRBD1; clone_size: few; cdr3_nt: TGTGCCAGCAGAATCAAAACAGGGGTCCTTGTAGAAGCTTTCTTT; cdr3_aa: CASRIKTGVLVEAFF
j_call: TRBJ2-5; v_call: TRBV28; d_call: TRBD2; clone_size: NA; cdr3_nt: TGTGCCAGCAGAGTGACTAGCACGCAAGAGACCCAGTACTTC; cdr3_aa: CASRVTSTQETQYF
j_call: TRBJ2-3; v_call: TRBV14; d_call: TRBD1; clone_size: few; cdr3_nt: TGTGCCAGCAGCCATCGATTGGGACAGAAAAGCCCTAGCACAGATACGCAGTATTTT; cdr3_aa: CASSHRLGQKSPSTDTQYF
j_call: TRBJ2-5; v_call: TRBV9; d_call: NA; clone_size: NA; cdr3_nt: TGTGCCAGCAGCGTACCCGATCAAGAGACCCAGTACTTC; cdr3_aa: CASSVPDQETQYF
j_call: TRBJ1-6; v_call: TRBV7-9; d_call: NA; clone_size: NA; cdr3_nt: TGTGCCAGCACCCCTTTATATAATTCACCCCTCCACTTT; cdr3_aa: CASTPLYNSPLHF
j_call: TRBJ2-3; v_call: TRBV5-1; d_call: TRBD1; clone_size: many; cdr3_nt: TGCGCCAGCAGCCTGGACAGGCTGGATAATGCAGATACGCAGTATTTT; cdr3_aa: CASSLDRLDNADTQYF